The present T cell receptor (beta chain) was sequenced within a study of blood T cells in healthy people across ages. General study findings and limits: Relative to aged donors, long-lived donors carried more naive CD4+ cells and displayed higher diversity. TCR beta diversity, measured per million T cells, fell in a roughly linear way with age. Diversity figures based on one million T cells were deemed too low.

Per germline, CDR1 SGHRS and CDR2 YFSETQ. This CDR3 spans 16 amino acids. Trimming took off 2 bases at V and 1 base at J, with 16 bases between the two ends. Primed by a sample-barcoded 5' primer and a J-beta primer mix, a second PCR proceeded for 7 to 11 cycles. TCRdb reanalysed the 5' RACE reads using MiXCR and keeps one entry per CDR3 protein. The sample contains over a million distinct CDR3 sequences, approximately 59% of which appear only once. A remark on this clonotype: As yet, its antigen is unknown.

Sequencing used blood. The TCR originated in a man younger than 35 in good health. The chain carries TRBV5-1 and TRBJ2-7, with D unresolved. CDR3 sequence: CASSLALGRLSYEQYF. Written as DNA, the CDR3 is TGCGCCAGCAGCTTAGCGCTCGGACGACTGTCCTACGAGCAGTACTTC.